The sequence of this T cell receptor beta chain was determined in a study of CD8+CD57+ T cells in acquired aplastic anemia. Study information: An average of approximately 3.2 ug of DNA was obtained from sorted CD4+ and CD8+ cells. Healthy CD8+ samples averaged roughly 10 million reads.

The CDR3 covers 14 residues. Deletions cut 7 bases from V and 3 bases from J, with 13 bases between. Profiles of TCR beta VDJ and CDR3 were generated from a genomic DNA template. One entry per CDR3 protein, called by TCRdb with MiXCR from the reads. The table includes about 190,000 distinct CDR3 sequences, about 53% detected once. This clonotype has just one count. Sequenced: sorted CD4+, CD8+, or CD8+CD57+ T cells (not recorded which) from PBMCs. This receptor was obtained from a human donor in good health, serving as a control. The chain combines TRBV12-3 or TRBV12-4 with TRBJ1-5; D might be TRBD1 (5 bases). In nucleotides, the CDR3 is TGTGCCAGCACCCTGGGGGGTGCCAATCAGCCCCAGCATTTT. It yields the protein CASTLGGANQPQHF.